A selection of T cell receptor beta chains follows, all from one sample in a study of CD8 T cells in Susac syndrome. TCRdb analysed the immunoSEQ multiplex PCR reads with MiXCR anew, one entry per CDR3 protein. The sample has approximately 130,000 distinct CDR3 sequences, around nine tenths seen once; the top ten hold approximately 0.24%. Sequencing input: CD8+ T cells from PBMCs. The source is a human donor with multiple sclerosis. Each CDR3 is given with its conserved first and last residue. A D gene is named only where the DNA matches it firmly. Expanded clones are given a class, and other clones once, few, many or no size at all.

V: TRBV28; D: -; J: TRBJ2-1; size: -; length: 16; CDR3: CASSLERAETYNEQFF; DNA: TGTGCCAGCAGTTTAGAACGAGCGGAGACCTACAATGAGCAGTTCTTC
V: TRBV29-1; D: -; J: TRBJ2-7; size: few; length: 12; CDR3: CSVAKADYEQYF; DNA: TGCAGCGTTGCTAAAGCGGACTACGAGCAGTACTTC
V: TRBV3-1; D: -; J: TRBJ2-7; size: -; length: 14; CDR3: CASSQGAAAYEQYF; DNA: TGTGCCAGCAGCCAAGGCGCGGCAGCCTACGAGCAGTACTTC
V: TRBV11-2; D: -; J: TRBJ2-7; size: -; length: 15; CDR3: CASRTPMGATYEQYF; DNA: TGTGCCAGCAGGACTCCTATGGGGGCCACCTACGAGCAGTACTTC
V: TRBV19; D: -; J: TRBJ2-1; size: -; length: 14; CDR3: CASSDFSSYNEQFF; DNA: TGTGCCAGCTCGGACTTTAGCTCCTACAATGAGCAGTTCTTC
V: TRBV9; D: -; J: TRBJ1-1; size: -; length: 13; CDR3: CASSVGVRTEAFF; DNA: TGTGCCAGCAGCGTCGGAGTCCGGACTGAAGCTTTCTTT
V: TRBV10-3; D: TRBD1; J: TRBJ1-5; size: -; length: 15; CDR3: CAISEGTGANQPQHF; DNA: TGTGCCATCAGTGAGGGTACAGGGGCCAATCAGCCCCAGCATTTT
V: TRBV11-2; D: TRBD1; J: TRBJ2-1; size: -; length: 16; CDR3: CASSLGAGGMVNEQFF; DNA: TGTGCCAGCAGCTTAGGCGCAGGGGGTATGGTCAATGAGCAGTTCTTC
V: TRBV21-1; D: -; J: TRBJ2-5; size: once; length: 15; CDR3: CASPINGQRRETQYF; DNA: TGTGCCAGCCCTATTAACGGACAGAGGCGGGAGACCCAGTACTTC
V: TRBV19; D: -; J: TRBJ1-1; size: -; length: 17; CDR3: CASKGGAVPLLNTEAFF; DNA: TGTGCCAGTAAAGGTGGAGCAGTCCCGCTTTTGAACACTGAAGCTTTCTTT
V: TRBV29-1; D: TRBD2; J: TRBJ2-3; size: once; length: 16; CDR3: CSVEKASGRAMYTQYF; DNA: TGCAGCGTTGAAAAGGCTAGCGGGAGGGCCATGTATACGCAGTATTTT
V: TRBV9; D: -; J: TRBJ2-7; size: -; length: 14; CDR3: CASSVGTRYYEQYF; DNA: TGTGCCAGCAGCGTAGGAACTAGATACTACGAGCAGTACTTC
V: TRBV30; D: -; J: TRBJ2-1; size: -; length: 13; CDR3: CAWTTVRPPEQFF; DNA: TGTGCCTGGACGACAGTAAGGCCCCCTGAGCAGTTCTTC
V: TRBV23-1; D: -; J: TRBJ1-1; size: -; length: 11; CDR3: CANKSNTEAFF; DNA: TGCGCCAACAAGTCGAACACTGAAGCTTTCTTT
V: TRBV7-2; D: -; J: TRBJ2-2; size: -; length: 16; CDR3: CASSPELDAWGGELFF; DNA: TGTGCCAGCAGCCCCGAACTGGACGCGTGGGGCGGGGAGCTGTTTTTT
V: TRBV7-9; D: TRBD1; J: TRBJ1-1; size: -; length: 17; CDR3: CASSPKQGTLEDAEAFF; DNA: TGTGCCAGCAGCCCTAAACAGGGGACACTCGAAGACGCTGAAGCTTTCTTT
V: TRBV11-1; D: -; J: TRBJ2-2; size: -; length: 14; CDR3: CASSFLNAAGELFF; DNA: TGTGCCAGCAGCTTTCTGAACGCTGCCGGGGAGCTGTTTTTT
V: TRBV27; D: -; J: TRBJ1-5; size: once; length: 13; CDR3: CASSPWSNQPQHF; DNA: TGTGCCAGCAGTCCCTGGAGCAATCAGCCCCAGCATTTT
V: TRBV29-1; D: -; J: TRBJ1-2; size: -; length: 14; CDR3: CSVHGDASNYGYTF; DNA: TGCAGCGTTCATGGGGACGCCTCTAACTATGGCTACACCTTC
V: TRBV29-1; D: -; J: TRBJ1-1; size: -; length: 13; CDR3: CSALGPGSTEAFF; DNA: TGCAGCGCCTTGGGACCGGGGAGCACTGAAGCTTTCTTT
V: TRBV28; D: -; J: TRBJ2-1; size: -; length: 16; CDR3: CASSTPREVRFGEQFF; DNA: TGTGCCAGCAGCACACCCCGGGAAGTGCGTTTCGGTGAGCAGTTCTTC
V: TRBV28; D: -; J: TRBJ2-1; size: once; length: 15; CDR3: CASSLPEGVVNEQFF; DNA: TGTGCCAGCAGTTTACCCGAGGGAGTTGTCAATGAGCAGTTCTTC
V: TRBV4-2; D: -; J: TRBJ2-3; size: -; length: 15; CDR3: CASSQDLGSPDTQYF; DNA: TGTGCCAGCAGCCAAGATCTCGGGAGCCCAGATACGCAGTATTTT
V: TRBV27; D: -; J: TRBJ2-2; size: -; length: 16; CDR3: CASSLLAGLGTGELFF; DNA: TGTGCCAGCAGTTTATTAGCCGGGTTGGGCACCGGGGAGCTGTTTTTT
V: TRBV7-2; D: -; J: TRBJ1-3; size: -; length: 17; CDR3: CASQTGNKGAPGNTIYF; DNA: TGTGCCAGCCAAACGGGGAACAAAGGGGCGCCTGGAAACACCATATATTTT
V: TRBV13; D: -; J: TRBJ2-6; size: -; length: 18; CDR3: CASSSGTLGVSGANVLTF; DNA: TGTGCCAGCAGCTCGGGGACTTTGGGAGTCTCTGGGGCCAACGTCCTGACTTTC
V: TRBV20-1; D: TRBD2; J: TRBJ2-7; size: -; length: 15; CDR3: CSARAQRDATYEQYF; DNA: TGCAGTGCTAGAGCCCAGCGGGATGCCACCTACGAGCAGTACTTC
V: TRBV20-1; D: TRBD2; J: TRBJ2-7; size: -; length: 15; CDR3: CSARDPAGVAYEQYF; DNA: TGCAGTGCTAGAGATCCAGCGGGAGTGGCGTACGAGCAGTACTTC
V: TRBV7-6; D: -; J: TRBJ2-2; size: -; length: 14; CDR3: CASSPFGATGELFF; DNA: TGTGCCAGCAGCCCGTTCGGGGCAACCGGGGAGCTGTTTTTT
V: TRBV12-3/TRBV12-4; D: TRBD2; J: TRBJ2-2; size: -; length: 16; CDR3: CASSLPEAGVTGELFF; DNA: TGTGCCAGCAGCCTACCAGAAGCGGGAGTAACCGGGGAGCTGTTTTTT
V: TRBV24-1; D: -; J: TRBJ2-2; size: few; length: 11; CDR3: CATSGAGELFF; DNA: TGTGCCACCAGTGGGGCCGGGGAGCTGTTTTTT
V: TRBV27; D: -; J: TRBJ2-7; size: -; length: 17; CDR3: CASSSETGMGLLDEQYF; DNA: TGTGCCAGCAGTTCAGAGACAGGGATGGGACTACTTGACGAGCAGTACTTC
V: TRBV5-6; D: -; J: TRBJ2-2; size: -; length: 14; CDR3: CASSFSDLAGELFF; DNA: TGTGCCAGCAGCTTTTCCGACCTAGCCGGGGAGCTGTTTTTT
V: TRBV6-2/TRBV6-3; D: -; J: TRBJ1-5; size: -; length: 14; CDR3: CASRPGFSNQPQHF; DNA: TGTGCCAGCAGGCCCGGATTTAGCAATCAGCCCCAGCATTTT
V: TRBV21-1; D: -; J: TRBJ1-1; size: -; length: 11; CDR3: CASSNCIGAFF; DNA: TGTGCCAGCAGCAATTGTATCGGGGCTTTCTTT
V: TRBV7-6; D: -; J: TRBJ2-3; size: -; length: 14; CDR3: CASSYIADREAQYF; DNA: TGTGCCAGCAGCTACATAGCAGACAGGGAGGCGCAGTATTTT
V: TRBV6-6; D: -; J: TRBJ1-2; size: once; length: 13; CDR3: CASSKTQTYGYTF; DNA: TGTGCCAGCAGTAAAACCCAAACCTATGGCTACACCTTC
V: TRBV6-2/TRBV6-3; D: TRBD2; J: TRBJ2-1; size: -; length: 14; CDR3: CASSRLAGGNEQFF; DNA: TGTGCCAGCAGTCGACTAGCGGGAGGGAATGAGCAGTTCTTC
V: TRBV29-1; D: -; J: TRBJ2-2; size: -; length: 13; CDR3: CSVVQGLGGELFF; DNA: TGCAGCGTTGTACAGGGATTGGGCGGGGAGCTGTTTTTT
V: TRBV19; D: TRBD1; J: TRBJ2-2; size: -; length: 15; CDR3: CASSIGQGPRGELFF; DNA: TGTGCCAGTAGTATTGGACAGGGCCCTCGGGGGGAGCTGTTTTTT
V: TRBV27; D: TRBD1; J: TRBJ2-5; size: -; length: 16; CDR3: CASSPSDRKYQETQYF; DNA: TGTGCCAGCAGTCCATCGGACAGGAAGTACCAAGAGACCCAGTACTTC
V: TRBV27; D: TRBD2; J: TRBJ2-7; size: -; length: 14; CDR3: CASSPSSGGYEQYF; DNA: TGTGCCAGCAGTCCATCCAGCGGGGGCTACGAGCAGTACTTC
V: TRBV30; D: -; J: TRBJ1-2; size: -; length: 13; CDR3: CAWGTYGGHGYTF; DNA: TGTGCCTGGGGCACCTACGGGGGACACGGCTACACCTTC
V: TRBV27; D: -; J: TRBJ1-2; size: -; length: 13; CDR3: CASSFSGLGGYTF; DNA: TGTGCCAGCAGTTTCTCGGGGCTTGGCGGCTACACCTTC
V: TRBV9; D: -; J: TRBJ2-3; size: -; length: 16; CDR3: CASSFSVQGRADTQYF; DNA: TGTGCCAGCAGCTTCTCTGTACAGGGTCGCGCAGATACGCAGTATTTT
V: TRBV7-2; D: TRBD2; J: TRBJ2-1; size: -; length: 14; CDR3: CASTPGRERYEQFF; DNA: TGTGCCAGCACCCCGGGGCGGGAGAGATATGAGCAGTTCTTC
V: TRBV30; D: TRBD2; J: TRBJ2-7; size: -; length: 12; CDR3: CAFLAGGREQYF; DNA: TGTGCCTTCTTAGCGGGAGGGCGGGAGCAGTACTTC
V: TRBV14; D: -; J: TRBJ2-4; size: -; length: 17; CDR3: CASSPFRTGQDKNIQYF; DNA: TGTGCCAGCAGCCCCTTCAGGACCGGGCAAGACAAAAACATTCAGTACTTC
V: TRBV12-3/TRBV12-4; D: -; J: TRBJ1-2; size: -; length: 13; CDR3: CASSQGVKYGYTF; DNA: TGTGCCAGCAGCCAAGGGGTGAAGTATGGCTACACCTTC
V: TRBV7-9; D: -; J: TRBJ1-1; size: -; length: 14; CDR3: CASSSGHPGPEAFF; DNA: TGTGCCAGCAGCTCGGGACACCCAGGGCCTGAAGCTTTCTTT
V: TRBV7-9; D: -; J: TRBJ1-2; size: once; length: 14; CDR3: CASSAGFQGGGYTF; DNA: TGTGCCAGCAGCGCTGGCTTCCAGGGAGGAGGCTACACCTTC
V: TRBV11-2; D: -; J: TRBJ1-1; size: -; length: 12; CDR3: CASSLVPTETFF; DNA: TGTGCCAGCAGCTTAGTTCCCACGGAAACTTTCTTT
V: TRBV5-1; D: -; J: TRBJ2-7; size: -; length: 16; CDR3: CASSLSSEGRGGEQYF; DNA: TGCGCCAGCAGCCTCTCGTCGGAGGGCAGGGGGGGCGAGCAGTACTTC
V: TRBV12-3/TRBV12-4; D: -; J: TRBJ2-5; size: -; length: 14; CDR3: CASSSWDIQETQYF; DNA: TGTGCCAGCAGTAGCTGGGACATCCAAGAGACCCAGTACTTC
V: TRBV30; D: -; J: TRBJ1-5; size: -; length: 14; CDR3: CAWESGIGNQPQHF; DNA: TGTGCCTGGGAATCAGGTATCGGCAATCAGCCCCAGCATTTT
V: TRBV6-1; D: -; J: TRBJ2-7; size: -; length: 14; CDR3: CASSEVAGAYEQYF; DNA: TGTGCCAGCAGTGAGGTCGCAGGGGCCTACGAGCAGTACTTC
V: TRBV7-9; D: -; J: TRBJ2-1; size: -; length: 13; CDR3: CASSWQARGEQFF; DNA: TGTGCCAGCAGCTGGCAGGCTCGGGGTGAGCAGTTCTTC